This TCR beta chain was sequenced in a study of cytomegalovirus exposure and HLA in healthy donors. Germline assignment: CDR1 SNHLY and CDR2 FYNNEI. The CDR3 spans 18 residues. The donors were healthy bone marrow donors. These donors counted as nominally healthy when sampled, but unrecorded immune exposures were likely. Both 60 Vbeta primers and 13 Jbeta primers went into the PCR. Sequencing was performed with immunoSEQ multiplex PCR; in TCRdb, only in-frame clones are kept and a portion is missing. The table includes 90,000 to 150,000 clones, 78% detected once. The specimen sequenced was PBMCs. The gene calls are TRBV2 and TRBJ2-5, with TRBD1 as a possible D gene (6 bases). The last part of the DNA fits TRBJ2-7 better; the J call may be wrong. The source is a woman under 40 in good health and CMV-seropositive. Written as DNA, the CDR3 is TGTGCCAGCAGTGAAGTTTGGAACAGGGCCATGATCTCCTACGAGCAGTACTTC. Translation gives CASSEVWNRAMISYEQYF.